The 25 T cell receptor beta chains given below trace back to one sample, sequenced in a study of T-cell reconstitution after alpha-beta-depleted transplantation in children. The TCRbeta library was prepared with unique molecular identifiers. TCRdb itself ran the PCR reads through MiXCR, one entry per CDR3 protein. The data contain nearly 250,000 distinct CDR3 sequences, just under 8.5% of them singletons. The source material was PBMCs, mostly from graft donor cells, sampled 180 days after TCRalphabeta/CD19-depleted stem cell transplant. These receptors came from a male patient between 5 and 17 years old who had a stem cell transplant for acute lymphoblastic leukemia, so the T cells may come from the graft donor.

This clonotype was observed at least ten times. The chain combines TRBV20-1 with TRBJ2-7; unclear D gene. The CDR3 covers 13 residues. V was trimmed by 7 bases and J by 0 bases, leaving 13 bases between them. Looked up from germline, CDR1 is DFQATT and CDR2 is SNEGSKA (reference sequence). The CDR3 is CSVPGFSSYEQYF. Here the CDR3 DNA reads TGCAGTGTCCCGGGTTTTAGCTCCTACGAGCAGTACTTC.

In this sample, this clonotype turned up a few times. This sequence joins TRBV15 and TRBJ1-2, with TRBD1 matching over 8 bases. Per germline, CDR1 LNHNV and CDR2 YYDKDF (reference sequence). The CDR3 is made up of 14 amino acids. Trimming removed 2 bases from V and 4 bases from J; junction bases left unmatched: 3. Written as DNA, the CDR3 is TGTGCCACCAGCAGACAGGGGGCTATCTATGGCTACACCTTC. Amino acids: CATSRQGAIYGYTF.

This clonotype was found many times. The chain carries TRBV11-3 and TRBJ2-5; 10 positions match TRBD2. Germline CDR1 and CDR2: SGHNT and YENEEA. Trimming removed 5 bases from V and 7 bases from J; junction bases left unmatched: 13. The CDR3 length is 16 residues. The CDR3 sequence: CASSPTPSGREVTQYF. The CDR3 DNA follows: TGTGCCAGCAGCCCCACTCCTAGCGGGAGAGAGGTGACCCAGTACTTC.

At least ten counts were recorded for this clonotype. The chain recombines TRBV5-1 with TRBJ2-7; 7 nucleotides match TRBD2. V shed 8 bases and J 3 bases; nucleotides not matched to a gene: 11. Germline V gene lookup returns CDR1 SGHRS and CDR2 YFSETQ. The CDR3 covers 14 residues. CDR3 protein: CASTNPGLHYEQYF. In nucleotides, the CDR3 is TGCGCCAGTACTAACCCGGGACTACACTACGAGCAGTACTTC.

This clonotype was observed at least ten times. The chain recombines TRBV28 with TRBJ2-3; TRBD2 matches at 9 bases. The CDR3 runs to 16 residues. With 2 bases clipped from V and 6 bases from J, the junction kept 9 bases outside the gene matches. The germline CDR1 and CDR2 sequences are MDHEN and SYDVKM. CDR3 bases: TGTGCCAGCAGTTTAAAGTCGCGGGAGGGAGAGGATACGCAGTATTTT. This gives the protein CASSLKSREGEDTQYF.

In its sample, this clonotype was seen many times. The chain has TRBV12-3 or TRBV12-4 and TRBJ2-5, with 7 nucleotides matching TRBD1. V lost 7 bases and J lost 1; bases outside the gene matches: 3. The CDR3 has 13 amino acids. DNA of the CDR3: TGTGCCAGCACCCGGGACAGCCAAGAGACCCAGTACTTC. It translates to CASTRDSQETQYF.

This clonotype has a count of ten or more. J is TRBJ2-1 and V is TRBV6-5, with D uncertain. Germline loops: CDR1 MNHEY, CDR2 SVGAGI. Between the trimmed V and J ends, which lost 2 bases and 10 bases, there was a span of 12 bases. The length of the CDR3 is 13 residues. This CDR3 is CASSYGPSTEQFF. The CDR3 region has the DNA TGTGCCAGCAGTTACGGACCTTCCACGGAGCAGTTCTTC.

This clonotype was seen at least ten times. The chain carries TRBV6-5 and TRBJ2-5; the D gene is possibly TRBD1 (7 bases). This CDR3 is built from 15 residues. V lost 3 bases to trimming and J lost 4 bases, with 15 bases between them. The germline V gene encodes CDR1 MNHEY and CDR2 SVGAGI. For the CDR3, the DNA is TGTGCCAGCAGTTATACTAGGCAGGGGGGAGAGACCCAGTACTTC. Translation: CASSYTRQGGETQYF.

The chain uses TRBV7-2 and TRBJ2-1, with a weak D call TRBD2 (6 bases). The CDR3 length is 16 residues. V lost 1 base and J 5 bases, leaving 15 bases between the germline ends. Germline V CDR1 and CDR2: SGHTA, FQGNSA. The CDR3 DNA is TGTGCCAGCAGCTTAGATTCGGGAGTCCCACACAATGAGCAGTTCTTC. This codes for CASSLDSGVPHNEQFF. The full variable domain, in which reference TRBV7-2 and TRBJ2-1 provide the parts outside the CDR3, is GAGVSQSPSNKVTEKGKDVELRCDPISGHTALYWYRQSLGQGLEFLIYFQGNSAPDKSGLPSDRFSAERTGGSVSTLTIQRTQQEDSAVYLCASSLDSGVPHNEQFFGPGTRLTVL.

This clonotype was counted many times. The chain uses TRBV7-2 and TRBJ2-7; tentatively, D is TRBD2 (7 bases). The V and J ends lost 0 bases and 1 base respectively, with 13 bases between them. There are 16 residues in the CDR3. Germline V CDR1 and CDR2: SGHTA, FQGNSA. CDR3 DNA sequence: TGTGCCAGCAGCTTAGCGTGGGGGGGCGCGTCCTACGAGCAGTACTTC. Translating gives CASSLAWGGASYEQYF. Filled out from reference TRBV7-2 and TRBJ2-7, the complete variable domain reads GAGVSQSPSNKVTEKGKDVELRCDPISGHTALYWYRQSLGQGLEFLIYFQGNSAPDKSGLPSDRFSAERTGGSVSTLTIQRTQQEDSAVYLCASSLAWGGASYEQYFGPGTRLTVT.

This clonotype was seen at least ten times. This chain links TRBV7-2 with TRBJ2-5, with 11 bases fitting TRBD1. Germline V lookup: CDR1 SGHTA, CDR2 FQGNSA. The length of the CDR3 is 16 residues. Trimming took 4 bases from V and 4 from J; bases not matched to a gene: 8. This CDR3 is CASSSGRTGGRETQYF. The DNA of the CDR3 is TGTGCCAGCAGCTCGGGGAGGACAGGGGGCCGAGAGACCCAGTACTTC.

In its sample, this clonotype was seen many times. The chain has TRBV7-6 and TRBJ2-5; TRBD2 agrees at 7 bases. Germline V CDR1 and CDR2: SGHVS, FNYEAQ. The CDR3 is 14 residues long. The junction had 6 bases not matched to a gene; V was cut back by 3 bases and J by 5 bases. The CDR3 sequence is CASSFRLAGETQYF. Here the CDR3 DNA reads TGTGCCAGCAGCTTTAGACTAGCAGGCGAGACCCAGTACTTC. The whole variable domain, remainder taken from reference TRBV7-6 and TRBJ2-5, is GAGVSQSPRYKVTKRGQDVALRCDPISGHVSLYWYRQALGQGPEFLTYFNYEAQQDKSGLPNDRFSAERPEGSISTLTIQRTEQRDSAMYRCASSFRLAGETQYFGPGTRLLVL.

There are many counts of this clonotype. The V call is TRBV20-1, the J call TRBJ1-1; D unclear. The CDR3 runs to 12 residues. Germline CDR1 is DFQATT and CDR2 is SNEGSKA (reference sequence). V lost 1 base and J 10 bases, leaving 13 bases between the germline ends. CDR3 protein: CSARGDIVLAFF. CDR3 coding DNA: TGCAGTGCTAGAGGAGACATAGTCTTAGCTTTCTTT.

This clonotype turned up a few times. This chain links TRBV28 with TRBJ2-1, with 7 bases aligning to TRBD2. Looked up from germline, CDR1 is MDHEN and CDR2 is SYDVKM. V trimming: 3 bases; J trimming: 7 bases; junction bases outside the gene matches: 6. The CDR3 is 14 amino acids. This CDR3 is CASSLWTRGNEQFF. For the CDR3, the DNA is TGTGCCAGCAGTTTGTGGACTAGAGGGAATGAGCAGTTCTTC.

V gene TRBV7-6 combines with J gene TRBJ2-3; unclear D gene. The CDR3 length is 16 residues. V lost 5 bases and J 2 bases, leaving 17 bases between the germline ends. Germline V gives CDR1 SGHVS, CDR2 FNYEAQ. The CDR3 loop reads CASSPRTVSPTDTQYF. The CDR3 coding sequence is TGTGCCAGCAGCCCAAGAACAGTTTCCCCCACAGATACGCAGTATTTT.

Ten or more counts support this clonotype. V and J are TRBV29-1 and TRBJ2-5; 10 bases match TRBD1. The length of the CDR3 is 15 residues. CDR1 and CDR2 from the germline V gene are SQVTM and ANQGSEA. Unmatched junction bases numbered 13, after V lost 7 bases and J lost 5 bases. CDR3 sequence reads: CSGGTPGQGTETQYF. The DNA of the CDR3 is TGCAGCGGCGGAACCCCGGGACAGGGGACGGAGACCCAGTACTTC. The variable domain in full, completed from reference TRBV29-1 and TRBJ2-5, reads SAVISQKPSRDICQRGTSLTIQCQVDSQVTMMFWYRQQPGQSLTLIATANQGSEATYESGFVIDKFPISRPNLTFSTLTVSNMSPEDSSIYLCSGGTPGQGTETQYFGPGTRLLVL.

This clonotype was seen many times. The chain couples TRBV20-1 to TRBJ1-5; D gene unclear. The germline V and J ends were trimmed by 3 bases and 4 bases, with 10 bases remaining between them. The V gene's germline CDR1 is DFQATT and CDR2 SNEGSKA (reference sequence). The CDR3 runs 13 residues. The CDR3: CSASWGANQPQHF. The CDR3 nucleotides are TGCAGTGCTAGTTGGGGTGCAAATCAGCCCCAGCATTTT.

There are many counts of this clonotype. The chain employs TRBV5-1 and TRBJ2-7, with TRBD1 as a possible D gene (5 bases). The ends were cut back, 0 bases at V and 1 base at J, with 11 bases in the middle. Germline V lookup: CDR1 SGHRS, CDR2 YFSETQ. The CDR3 loop spans 15 amino acids. The DNA of the CDR3 is TGCGCCAGCAGCTTGGGTAGGGGCCCGTCCTACGAGCAGTACTTC. This gives the protein CASSLGRGPSYEQYF.

This clonotype was detected ten times or more. The chain couples TRBV4-3 to TRBJ2-1; TRBD2 might be the D (6 bases). This CDR3 region has 16 residues. The germline gives CDR1 LGHNA, CDR2 YSLEER. V lost 0 bases and J 0 bases, leaving 9 bases between the germline ends. CDR3 sequence reads: CASSQDGDFSYNEQFF. CDR3 DNA sequence: TGCGCCAGCAGCCAAGACGGGGACTTCTCCTACAATGAGCAGTTCTTC.

This clonotype occurred many times. The genes are TRBV5-1 and TRBJ1-5; 10 nucleotides line up with TRBD1. The CDR3 spans 14 residues. Germline trimming cut 5 bases from V and 5 bases from J; bases unmatched to any gene: 4. Germline values: CDR1 SGHRS, CDR2 YFSETQ. The CDR3 sequence: CASRPGTGDQPQHF. The CDR3 DNA reads TGCGCCAGCAGACCAGGGACAGGGGATCAGCCCCAGCATTTT.

This clonotype occurred many times. The rearrangement links TRBV7-2 to TRBJ2-3; D is ambiguous. The CDR3 has 15 amino acids. Trimming took off 5 bases at V and 3 bases at J, with 15 bases between the two ends. Germline CDR1 SGHTA, CDR2 FQGNSA. This CDR3 is CASSLPRQLTDTQYF. DNA of the CDR3: TGTGCCAGCAGCCTGCCCCGACAATTAACAGATACGCAGTATTTT.

This clonotype appeared many times. CDR3 sequence reads: CASSYSTLTASRGAGELFF. The CDR3 DNA reads as TGTGCCAGCAGTTACTCGACCCTGACAGCCTCCCGGGGTGCCGGGGAGCTGTTTTTT. This chain uses TRBV6-5 with TRBJ2-2; possibly TRBD1 or TRBD2 for D (5 bases each). Germline CDR1 is MNHEY and CDR2 is SVGAGI. V dropped 0 bases and J dropped 6 bases, with 23 bases sitting between them. The CDR3 has 19 residues.

This clonotype came up many times. The chain couples TRBV5-1 to TRBJ2-1, with a weak D call TRBD2 (5 bases). Germline V gene sequence: CDR1 SGHRS, CDR2 YFSETQ. V lost 7 bases to trimming and J lost 4 bases, with 24 bases between them. The CDR3 runs to 17 residues. The CDR3 sequence: CASWVEPAGSGYNEQFF. CDR3 nucleotide sequence: TGCGCCAGCTGGGTTGAACCGGCGGGTTCGGGTTACAATGAGCAGTTCTTC.

This clonotype was observed at least ten times. This chain's CDR3 is CASSVGGNTIYF. CDR3 sequence (DNA): TGTGCCAGCAGCGTAGGGGGAAACACCATATATTTT. This chain connects TRBV9 to TRBJ1-3; D is ambiguous. Deletions cut 0 bases from V and 4 bases from J, with 2 bases between. The CDR3 contains 12 residues. The V gene's germline CDR1 is SGDLS and CDR2 YYNGEE. Filled out from reference TRBV9 and TRBJ1-3, the complete variable domain reads DSGVTQTPKHLITATGQRVTLRCSPRSGDLSVYWYQQSLDQGLQFLIQYYNGEERAKGNILERFSAQQFPDLHSELNLSSLELGDSALYFCASSVGGNTIYFGEGSWLTVV.

This clonotype was seen at least ten times. This chain links TRBV11-2 with TRBJ1-1; D is uncertain. The CDR3 spans 16 residues. CDR1 SGHAT and CDR2 FQNNGV come from the germline V gene. Trimming pared 2 bases from V and 0 bases from J, leaving 13 bases between. This CDR3 is CASSLRPVFLNTEAFF. In nucleotides, the CDR3 is TGTGCCAGCAGCTTAAGGCCGGTTTTCCTGAACACTGAAGCTTTCTTT. Full variable domain (rest looked up from reference TRBV11-2 and TRBJ1-1): EAGVAQSPRYKIIEKRQSVAFWCNPISGHATLYWYQQILGQGPKLLIQFQNNGVVDDSQLPKDRFSAERLKGVDSTLKIQPAKLEDSAVYLCASSLRPVFLNTEAFFGQGTRLTVV.